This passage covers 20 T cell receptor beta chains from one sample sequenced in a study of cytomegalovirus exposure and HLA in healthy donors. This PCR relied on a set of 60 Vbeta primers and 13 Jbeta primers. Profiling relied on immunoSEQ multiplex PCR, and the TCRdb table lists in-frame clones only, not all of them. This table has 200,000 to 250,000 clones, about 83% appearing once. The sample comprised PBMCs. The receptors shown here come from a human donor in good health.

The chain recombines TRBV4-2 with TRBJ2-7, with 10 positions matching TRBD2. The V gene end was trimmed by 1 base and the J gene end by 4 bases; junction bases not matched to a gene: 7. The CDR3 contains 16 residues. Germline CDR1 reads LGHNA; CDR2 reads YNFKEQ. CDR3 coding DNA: TGTGCCAGCAGCCAAGGCTCCGGACTAGCGGCGTACGAGCAGTACTTC. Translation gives CASSQGSGLAAYEQYF.

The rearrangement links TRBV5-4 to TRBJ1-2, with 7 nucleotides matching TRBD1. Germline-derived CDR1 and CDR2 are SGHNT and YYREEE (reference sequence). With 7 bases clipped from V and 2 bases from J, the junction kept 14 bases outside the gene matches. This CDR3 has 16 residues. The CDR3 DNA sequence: TGTGCCAGCCTGGGTTCGGGAGGGACAGCCAACTATGGCTACACCTTC. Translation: CASLGSGGTANYGYTF. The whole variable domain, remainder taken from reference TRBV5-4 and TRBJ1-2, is ETGVTQSPTHLIKTRGQQVTLRCSSQSGHNTVSWYQQALGQGPQFIFQYYREEENGRGNFPPRFSGLQFPNYSSELNVNALELDDSALYLCASLGSGGTANYGYTFGSGTRLTVV.

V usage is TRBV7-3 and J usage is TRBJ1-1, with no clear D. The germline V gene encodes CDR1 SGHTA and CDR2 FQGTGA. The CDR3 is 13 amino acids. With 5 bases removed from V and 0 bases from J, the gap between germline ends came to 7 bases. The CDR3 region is CASSPYLNTEAFF. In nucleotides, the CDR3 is TGTGCCAGCAGCCCGTACTTGAACACTGAAGCTTTCTTT.

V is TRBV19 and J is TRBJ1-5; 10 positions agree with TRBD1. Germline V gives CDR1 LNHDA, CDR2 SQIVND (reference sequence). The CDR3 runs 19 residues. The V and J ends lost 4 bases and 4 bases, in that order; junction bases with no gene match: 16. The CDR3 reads CASSKEGTTGTGVNQPQHF. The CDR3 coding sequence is TGTGCCAGTAGTAAAGAGGGGACAACCGGGACAGGGGTAAATCAGCCCCAGCATTTT.

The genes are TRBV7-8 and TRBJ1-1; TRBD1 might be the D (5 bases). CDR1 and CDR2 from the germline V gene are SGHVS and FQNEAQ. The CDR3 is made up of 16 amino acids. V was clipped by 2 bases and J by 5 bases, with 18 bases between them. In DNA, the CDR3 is TGTGCCAGCAGCTTAAGTTATGGGGCCCTAAGGACTGAAGCTTTCTTT. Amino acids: CASSLSYGALRTEAFF. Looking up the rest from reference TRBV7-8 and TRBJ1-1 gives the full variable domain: GAGVSQSPRYKVAKRGQDVALRCDPISGHVSLFWYQQALGQGPEFLTYFQNEAQLDKSGLPSDRFFAERPEGSVSTLKIQRTQQEDSAVYLCASSLSYGALRTEAFFGQGTRLTVV.

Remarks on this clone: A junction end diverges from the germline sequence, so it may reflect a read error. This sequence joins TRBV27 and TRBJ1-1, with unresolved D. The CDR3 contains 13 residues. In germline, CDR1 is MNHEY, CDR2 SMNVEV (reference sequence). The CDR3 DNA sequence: TGTACCAGCCGAGGGAACAGTTACACTGAAGCTTTCTTT. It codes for CTSRGNSYTEAFF.

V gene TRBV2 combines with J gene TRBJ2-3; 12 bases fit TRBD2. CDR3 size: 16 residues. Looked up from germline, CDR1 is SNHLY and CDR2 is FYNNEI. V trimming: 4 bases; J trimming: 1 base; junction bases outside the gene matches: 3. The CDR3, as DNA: TGTGCCAGCAGTGGACTAGCGGGAGTAGGCACAGATACGCAGTATTTT. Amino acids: CASSGLAGVGTDTQYF.

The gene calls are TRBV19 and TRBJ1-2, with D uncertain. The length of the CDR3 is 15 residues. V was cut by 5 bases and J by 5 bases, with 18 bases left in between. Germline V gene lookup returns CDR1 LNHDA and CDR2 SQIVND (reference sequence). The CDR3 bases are TGTGCCAGTAGTGCACTAGACGACGGCAGGTATGGCTACACCTTC. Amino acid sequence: CASSALDDGRYGYTF.

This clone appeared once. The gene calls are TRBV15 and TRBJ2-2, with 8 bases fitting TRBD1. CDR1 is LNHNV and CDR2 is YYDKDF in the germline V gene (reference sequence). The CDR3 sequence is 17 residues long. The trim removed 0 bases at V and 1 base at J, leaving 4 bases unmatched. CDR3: CATSRDIGQGNTGELFF. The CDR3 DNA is TGTGCCACCAGCAGAGATATTGGACAGGGGAACACCGGGGAGCTGTTTTTT. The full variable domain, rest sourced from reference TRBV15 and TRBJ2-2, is DAMVIQNPRYQVTQFGKPVTLSCSQTLNHNVMYWYQQKSSQAPKLLFHYYDKDFNNEADTPDNFQSRRPNTSFCFLDIRSPGLGDTAMYLCATSRDIGQGNTGELFFGEGSRLTVL.

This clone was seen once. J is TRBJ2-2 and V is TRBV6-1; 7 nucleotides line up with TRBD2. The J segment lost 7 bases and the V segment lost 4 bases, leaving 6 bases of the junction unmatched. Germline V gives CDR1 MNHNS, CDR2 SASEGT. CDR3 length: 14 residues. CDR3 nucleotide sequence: TGTGCCAGCAGTGCGAGACCGGGAGGCGGGGAGCTGTTTTTT. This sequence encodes CASSARPGGGELFF.

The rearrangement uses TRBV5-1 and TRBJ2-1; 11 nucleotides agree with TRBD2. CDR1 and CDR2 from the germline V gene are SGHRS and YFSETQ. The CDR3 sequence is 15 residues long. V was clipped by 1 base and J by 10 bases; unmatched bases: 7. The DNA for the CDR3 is TGCGCCAGCAGCTTGACTAGCGGGAGAATGCGCGAGCAGTTCTTC. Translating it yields CASSLTSGRMREQFF.

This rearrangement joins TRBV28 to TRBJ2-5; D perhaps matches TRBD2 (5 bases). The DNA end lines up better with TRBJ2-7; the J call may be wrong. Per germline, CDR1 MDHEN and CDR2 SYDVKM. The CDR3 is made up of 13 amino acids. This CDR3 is CASLGEGSYEQYF. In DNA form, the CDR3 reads TGTGCCAGCTTAGGAGAGGGCTCCTACGAGCAGTACTTC.

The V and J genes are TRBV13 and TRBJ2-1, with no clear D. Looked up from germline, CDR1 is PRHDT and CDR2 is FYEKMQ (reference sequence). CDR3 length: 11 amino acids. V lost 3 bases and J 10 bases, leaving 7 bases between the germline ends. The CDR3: CASSFDSEQFF. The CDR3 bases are TGTGCCAGCAGCTTTGACTCCGAGCAGTTCTTC.

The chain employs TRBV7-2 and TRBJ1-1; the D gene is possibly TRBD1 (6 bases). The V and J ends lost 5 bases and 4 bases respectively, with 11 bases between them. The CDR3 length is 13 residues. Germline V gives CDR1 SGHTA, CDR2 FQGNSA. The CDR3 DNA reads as TGTGCCAGCAGCAACAGGGTGATCACTGAAGCTTTCTTT. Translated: CASSNRVITEAFF.

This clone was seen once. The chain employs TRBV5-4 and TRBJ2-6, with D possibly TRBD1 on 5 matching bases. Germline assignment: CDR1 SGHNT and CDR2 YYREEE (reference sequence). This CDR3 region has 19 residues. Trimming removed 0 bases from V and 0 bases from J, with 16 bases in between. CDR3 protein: CASSLVPRVLASGANVLTF. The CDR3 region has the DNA TGTGCCAGCAGCTTGGTGCCCAGGGTGCTGGCCTCTGGGGCCAACGTCCTGACTTTC.

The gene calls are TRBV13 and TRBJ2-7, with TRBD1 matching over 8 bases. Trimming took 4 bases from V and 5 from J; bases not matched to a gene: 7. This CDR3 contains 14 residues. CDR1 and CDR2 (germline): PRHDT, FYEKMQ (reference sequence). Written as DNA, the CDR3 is TGTGCCAGCAGCTCCCCGGGACAGGCGCACGAGCAGTACTTC. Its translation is CASSSPGQAHEQYF.

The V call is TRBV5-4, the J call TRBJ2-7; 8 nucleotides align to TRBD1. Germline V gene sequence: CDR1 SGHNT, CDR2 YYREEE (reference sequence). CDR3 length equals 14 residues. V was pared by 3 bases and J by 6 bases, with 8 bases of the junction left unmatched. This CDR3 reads CASSSTGGPCEQYF. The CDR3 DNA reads TGTGCCAGCAGCTCTACAGGGGGTCCCTGCGAGCAGTACTTC.

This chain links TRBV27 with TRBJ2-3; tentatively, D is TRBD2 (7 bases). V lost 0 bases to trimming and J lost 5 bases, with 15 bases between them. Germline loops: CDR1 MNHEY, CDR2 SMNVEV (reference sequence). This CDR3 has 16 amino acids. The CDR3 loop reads CASSLSRGGRVDTQYF. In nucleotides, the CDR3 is TGTGCCAGCAGTTTATCGAGGGGGGGGCGGGTAGATACGCAGTATTTT.

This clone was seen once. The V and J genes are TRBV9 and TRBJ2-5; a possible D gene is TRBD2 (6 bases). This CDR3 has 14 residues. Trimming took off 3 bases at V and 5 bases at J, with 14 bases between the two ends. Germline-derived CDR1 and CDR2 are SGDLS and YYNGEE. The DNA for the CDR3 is TGTGCCAGCAGCGCCGGACTAACAAGGGAGACCCAGTACTTC. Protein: CASSAGLTRETQYF.

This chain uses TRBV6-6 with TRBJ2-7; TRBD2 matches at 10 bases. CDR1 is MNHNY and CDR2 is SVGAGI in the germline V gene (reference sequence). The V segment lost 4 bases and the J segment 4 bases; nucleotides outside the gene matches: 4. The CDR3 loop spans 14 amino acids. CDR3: CASSSSGSEYEQYF. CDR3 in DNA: TGTGCCAGCAGTTCTAGCGGGAGCGAATACGAGCAGTACTTC.